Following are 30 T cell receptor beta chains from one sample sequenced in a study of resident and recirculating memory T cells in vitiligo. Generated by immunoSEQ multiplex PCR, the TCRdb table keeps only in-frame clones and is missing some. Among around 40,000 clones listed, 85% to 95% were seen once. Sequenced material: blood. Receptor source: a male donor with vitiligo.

The CDR3 DNA sequence: TGTGCCAGCAGCTTAGTACATCGCAGGCCAGGGGACTATGGCTACACCTTC. Residues: CASSLVHRRPGDYGYTF. The chain carries TRBV7-2 and TRBJ1-2, with D possibly being TRBD1 (6 bases). Deletions cut 1 base from V and 3 bases from J, with 18 bases between. CDR1 is SGHTA and CDR2 is FQGNSA in the germline V gene. The CDR3 consists of 17 residues.

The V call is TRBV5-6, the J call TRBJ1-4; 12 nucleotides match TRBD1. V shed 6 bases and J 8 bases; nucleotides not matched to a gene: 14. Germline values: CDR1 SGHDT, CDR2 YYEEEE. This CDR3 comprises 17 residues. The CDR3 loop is CASIHPGQGALIEKLFF. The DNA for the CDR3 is TGTGCCAGCATACATCCGGGACAGGGGGCTTTGATCGAAAAACTGTTTTTT.

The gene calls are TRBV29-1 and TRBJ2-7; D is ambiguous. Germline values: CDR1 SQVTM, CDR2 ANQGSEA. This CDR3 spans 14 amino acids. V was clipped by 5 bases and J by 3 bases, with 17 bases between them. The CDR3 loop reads CSVRPSRLFYEQYF. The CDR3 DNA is TGCAGCGTTCGACCCTCCAGACTCTTCTACGAGCAGTACTTC.

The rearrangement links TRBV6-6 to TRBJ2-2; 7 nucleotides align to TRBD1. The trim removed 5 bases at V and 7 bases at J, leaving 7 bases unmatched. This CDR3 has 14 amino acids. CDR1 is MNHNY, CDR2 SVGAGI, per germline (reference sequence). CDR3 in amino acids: CASSTAQGSGELFF. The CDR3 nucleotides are TGTGCCAGCAGTACTGCACAGGGGAGCGGGGAGCTGTTTTTT.

CDR3 bases: TGTGCCAGCAGCCCCCGGGGAGTATCTGGAAACACCATATATTTT. Its protein product is CASSPRGVSGNTIYF. V gene TRBV7-9 combines with J gene TRBJ1-3; D not resolved. The germline CDR1 and CDR2 sequences are SEHNR and FQNEAQ (reference sequence). This CDR3 has 15 amino acids. With 5 bases removed from V and 1 base from J, the gap between germline ends came to 12 bases.

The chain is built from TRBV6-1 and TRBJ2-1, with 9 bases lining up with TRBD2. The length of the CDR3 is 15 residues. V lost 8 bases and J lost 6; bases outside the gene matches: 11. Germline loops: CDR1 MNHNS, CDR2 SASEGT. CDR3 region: CASRKGISGGNEQFF. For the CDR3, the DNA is TGTGCCAGCCGAAAGGGGATTAGCGGGGGCAATGAGCAGTTCTTC.

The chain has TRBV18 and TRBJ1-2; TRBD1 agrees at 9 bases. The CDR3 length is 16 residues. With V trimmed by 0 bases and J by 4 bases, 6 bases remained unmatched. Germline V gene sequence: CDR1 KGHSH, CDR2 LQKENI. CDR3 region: CASSPPGTGNFYGYTF. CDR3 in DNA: TGTGCCAGCTCACCACCCGGGACAGGGAATTTCTATGGCTACACCTTC.

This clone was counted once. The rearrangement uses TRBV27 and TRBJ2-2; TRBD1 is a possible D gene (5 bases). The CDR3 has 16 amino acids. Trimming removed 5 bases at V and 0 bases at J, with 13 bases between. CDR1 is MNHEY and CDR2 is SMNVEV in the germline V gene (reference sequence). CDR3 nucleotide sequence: TGTGCCAGCAGTCGTGCCGACAGTGCGAACACCGGGGAGCTGTTTTTT. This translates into CASSRADSANTGELFF.

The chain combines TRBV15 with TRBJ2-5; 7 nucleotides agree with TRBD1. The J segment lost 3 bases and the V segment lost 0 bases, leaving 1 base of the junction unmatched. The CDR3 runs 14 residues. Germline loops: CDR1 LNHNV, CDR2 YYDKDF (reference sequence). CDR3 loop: CATSRDGQEETQYF. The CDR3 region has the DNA TGTGCCACCAGCAGAGATGGACAGGAAGAGACCCAGTACTTC. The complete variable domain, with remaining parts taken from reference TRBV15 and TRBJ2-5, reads DAMVIQNPRYQVTQFGKPVTLSCSQTLNHNVMYWYQQKSSQAPKLLFHYYDKDFNNEADTPDNFQSRRPNTSFCFLDIRSPGLGDTAMYLCATSRDGQEETQYFGPGTRLLVL.

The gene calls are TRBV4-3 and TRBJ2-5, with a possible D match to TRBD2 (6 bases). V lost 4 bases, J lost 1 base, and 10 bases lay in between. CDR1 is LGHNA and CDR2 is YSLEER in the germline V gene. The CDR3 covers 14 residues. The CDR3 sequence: CASSRREFQETQYF. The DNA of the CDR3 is TGCGCCAGCAGCCGGAGGGAGTTCCAAGAGACCCAGTACTTC.

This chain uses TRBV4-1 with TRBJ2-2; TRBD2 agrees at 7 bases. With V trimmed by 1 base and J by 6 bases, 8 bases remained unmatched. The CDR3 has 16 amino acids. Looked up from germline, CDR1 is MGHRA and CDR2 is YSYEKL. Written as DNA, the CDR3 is TGCGCCAGCAGCCAAGTTAGAGCGGGGTTGTCCGGGGAGCTGTTTTTT. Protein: CASSQVRAGLSGELFF.

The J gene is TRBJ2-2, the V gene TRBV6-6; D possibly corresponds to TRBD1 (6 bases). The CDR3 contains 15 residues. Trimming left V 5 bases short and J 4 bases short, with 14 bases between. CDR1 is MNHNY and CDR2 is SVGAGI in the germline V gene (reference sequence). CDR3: CASSNRVWGTGELFF. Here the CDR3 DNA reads TGTGCCAGCAGTAACAGGGTATGGGGCACCGGGGAGCTGTTTTTT.

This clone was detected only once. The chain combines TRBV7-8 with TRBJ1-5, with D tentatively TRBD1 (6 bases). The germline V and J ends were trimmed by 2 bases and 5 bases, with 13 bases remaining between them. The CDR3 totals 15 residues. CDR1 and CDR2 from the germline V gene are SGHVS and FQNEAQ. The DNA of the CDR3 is TGTGCCAGCAGCTTATTAACAGGGAGGGATCAGCCCCAGCATTTT. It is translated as CASSLLTGRDQPQHF. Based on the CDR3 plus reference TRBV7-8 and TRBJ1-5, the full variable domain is GAGVSQSPRYKVAKRGQDVALRCDPISGHVSLFWYQQALGQGPEFLTYFQNEAQLDKSGLPSDRFFAERPEGSVSTLKIQRTQQEDSAVYLCASSLLTGRDQPQHFGDGTRLSIL.

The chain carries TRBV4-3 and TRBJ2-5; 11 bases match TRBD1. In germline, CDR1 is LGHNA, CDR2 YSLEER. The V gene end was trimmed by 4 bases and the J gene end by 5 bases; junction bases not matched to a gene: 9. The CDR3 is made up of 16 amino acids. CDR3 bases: TGCGCCAGCAGCCGTCGGACAGGGGGCGAGTGGGAGACCCAGTACTTC. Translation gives CASSRRTGGEWETQYF.

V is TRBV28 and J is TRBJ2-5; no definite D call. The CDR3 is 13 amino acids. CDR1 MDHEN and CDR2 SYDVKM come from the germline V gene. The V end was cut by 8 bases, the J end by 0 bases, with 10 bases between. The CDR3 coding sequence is TGTGCCAGCCATAGAGAGTACCAAGAGACCCAGTACTTC. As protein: CASHREYQETQYF. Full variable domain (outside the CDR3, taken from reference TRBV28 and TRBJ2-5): DVKVTQSSRYLVKRTGEKVFLECVQDMDHENMFWYRQDPGLGLRLIYFSYDVKMKEKGDIPEGYSVSREKKERFSLILESASTNQTSMYLCASHREYQETQYFGPGTRLLVL.

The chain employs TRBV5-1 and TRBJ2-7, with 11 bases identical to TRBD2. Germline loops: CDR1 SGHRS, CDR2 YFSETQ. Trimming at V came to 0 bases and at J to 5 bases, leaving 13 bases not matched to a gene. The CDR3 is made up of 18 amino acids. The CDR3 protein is CASSLATSGGGISDEQYF. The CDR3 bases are TGCGCCAGCAGCTTGGCCACTAGCGGGGGAGGTATTTCCGACGAGCAGTACTTC.

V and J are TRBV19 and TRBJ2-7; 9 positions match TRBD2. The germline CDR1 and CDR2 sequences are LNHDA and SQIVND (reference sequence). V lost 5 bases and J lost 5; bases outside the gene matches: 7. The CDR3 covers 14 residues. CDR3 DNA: TGTGCCAGTAGTCCCCAGCGGGGGGAGGACGAGCAGTACTTC. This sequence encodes CASSPQRGEDEQYF. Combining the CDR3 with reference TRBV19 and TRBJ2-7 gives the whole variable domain DGGITQSPKYLFRKEGQNVTLSCEQNLNHDAMYWYRQDPGQGLRLIYYSQIVNDFQKGDIAEGYSVSREKKESFPLTVTSAQKNPTAFYLCASSPQRGEDEQYFGPGTRLTVT.

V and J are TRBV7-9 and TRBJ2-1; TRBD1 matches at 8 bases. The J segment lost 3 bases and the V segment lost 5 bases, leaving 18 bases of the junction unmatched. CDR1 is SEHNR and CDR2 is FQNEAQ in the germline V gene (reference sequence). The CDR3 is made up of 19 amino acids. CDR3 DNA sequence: TGTGCCAGCAGCCCCCTCTGGGACAGGCCCAACCATGTCTACAATGAGCAGTTCTTC. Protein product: CASSPLWDRPNHVYNEQFF.

This CDR3 reads CACHRGAEAFF. As DNA, the CDR3 is TGTGCCTGCCACAGGGGCGCAGAAGCTTTCTTT. The chain carries TRBV30 and TRBJ1-1; 7 bases align to TRBD1. The germline gives CDR1 GTSNPN, CDR2 SVGIG (reference sequence). Unmatched junction bases numbered 6, after V lost 6 bases and J lost 8 bases. The CDR3 runs 11 residues.

CDR3 coding DNA: TGTGCCAGCAGCTTATCAGGGATGGAGACCCAGTACTTC. Translating gives CASSLSGMETQYF. The V and J genes are TRBV11-2 and TRBJ2-5; D is perhaps TRBD1 (5 bases). Trimming removed 2 bases from V and 5 bases from J, with 9 bases in between. The CDR3 covers 13 residues. The germline CDR1 and CDR2 sequences are SGHAT and FQNNGV.

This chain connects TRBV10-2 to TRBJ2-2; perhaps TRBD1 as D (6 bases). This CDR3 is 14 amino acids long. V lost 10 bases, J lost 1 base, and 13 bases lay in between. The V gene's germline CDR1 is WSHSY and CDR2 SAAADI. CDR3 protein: CATKRQENTGELFF. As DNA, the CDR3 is TGCGCCACCAAGCGACAGGAGAACACCGGGGAGCTGTTTTTT.

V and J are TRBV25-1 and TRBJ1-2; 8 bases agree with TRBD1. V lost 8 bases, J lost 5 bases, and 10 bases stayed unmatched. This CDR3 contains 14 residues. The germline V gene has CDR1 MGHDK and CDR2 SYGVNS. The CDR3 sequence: CASSGQGTAYGYTF. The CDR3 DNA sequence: TGTGCCAGCTCCGGACAGGGCACGGCATATGGCTACACCTTC.

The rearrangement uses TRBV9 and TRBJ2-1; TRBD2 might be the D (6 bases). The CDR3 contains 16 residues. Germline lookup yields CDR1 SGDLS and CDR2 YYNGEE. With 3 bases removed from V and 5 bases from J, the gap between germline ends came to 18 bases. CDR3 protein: CASSAWDWGSHNEQFF. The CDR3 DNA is TGTGCCAGCAGCGCATGGGACTGGGGCTCGCACAATGAGCAGTTCTTC.

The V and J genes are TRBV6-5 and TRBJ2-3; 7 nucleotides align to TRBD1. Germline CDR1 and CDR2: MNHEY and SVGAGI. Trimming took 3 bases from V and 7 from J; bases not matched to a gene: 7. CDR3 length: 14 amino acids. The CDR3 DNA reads TGTGCCAGCAGTTATCTCCCGGACAGGCATACGCAGTATTTT. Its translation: CASSYLPDRHTQYF.

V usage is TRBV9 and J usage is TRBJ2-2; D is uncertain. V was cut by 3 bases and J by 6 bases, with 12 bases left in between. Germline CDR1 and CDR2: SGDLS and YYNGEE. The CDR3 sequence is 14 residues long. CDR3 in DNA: TGTGCCAGCAGCGCCACAGTGAGCCCCGGGGAGCTGTTTTTT. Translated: CASSATVSPGELFF.

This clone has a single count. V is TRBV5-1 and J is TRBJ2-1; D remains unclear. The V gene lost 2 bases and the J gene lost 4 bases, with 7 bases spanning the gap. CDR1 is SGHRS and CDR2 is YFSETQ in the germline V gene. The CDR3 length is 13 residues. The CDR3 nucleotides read TGCGCCAGCAGCTTCACAGAGTACAATGAGCAGTTCTTC. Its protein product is CASSFTEYNEQFF.

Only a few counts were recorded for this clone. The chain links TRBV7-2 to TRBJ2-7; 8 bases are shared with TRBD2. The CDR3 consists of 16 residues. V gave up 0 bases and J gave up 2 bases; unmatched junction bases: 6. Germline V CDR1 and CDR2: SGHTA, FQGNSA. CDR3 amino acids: CASSLASSGSPYEQYF. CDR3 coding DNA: TGTGCCAGCAGCTTAGCCTCTAGCGGGTCCCCCTACGAGCAGTACTTC.

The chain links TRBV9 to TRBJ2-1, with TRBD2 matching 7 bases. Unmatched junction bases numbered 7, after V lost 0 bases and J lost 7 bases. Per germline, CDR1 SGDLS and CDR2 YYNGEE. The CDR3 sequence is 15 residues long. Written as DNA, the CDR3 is TGTGCCAGCAGCGTAGAGGGAGCGGGGTGGAATGAGCAGTTCTTC. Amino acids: CASSVEGAGWNEQFF.

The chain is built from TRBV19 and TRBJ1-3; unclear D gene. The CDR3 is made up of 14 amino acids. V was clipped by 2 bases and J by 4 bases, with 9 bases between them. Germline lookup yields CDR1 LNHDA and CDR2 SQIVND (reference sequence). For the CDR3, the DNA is TGTGCCAGTAGTATACGCCAGGCGGGAAACACCATATATTTT. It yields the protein CASSIRQAGNTIYF. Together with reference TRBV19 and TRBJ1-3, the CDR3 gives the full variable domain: DGGITQSPKYLFRKEGQNVTLSCEQNLNHDAMYWYRQDPGQGLRLIYYSQIVNDFQKGDIAEGYSVSREKKESFPLTVTSAQKNPTAFYLCASSIRQAGNTIYFGEGSWLTVV.

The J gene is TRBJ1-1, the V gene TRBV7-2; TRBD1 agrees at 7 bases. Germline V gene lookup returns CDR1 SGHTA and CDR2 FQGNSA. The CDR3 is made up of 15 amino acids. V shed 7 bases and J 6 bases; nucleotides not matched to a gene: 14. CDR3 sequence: CASTPDVTGSAEAFF. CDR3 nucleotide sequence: TGTGCCAGCACCCCAGACGTGACAGGGAGCGCTGAAGCTTTCTTT.